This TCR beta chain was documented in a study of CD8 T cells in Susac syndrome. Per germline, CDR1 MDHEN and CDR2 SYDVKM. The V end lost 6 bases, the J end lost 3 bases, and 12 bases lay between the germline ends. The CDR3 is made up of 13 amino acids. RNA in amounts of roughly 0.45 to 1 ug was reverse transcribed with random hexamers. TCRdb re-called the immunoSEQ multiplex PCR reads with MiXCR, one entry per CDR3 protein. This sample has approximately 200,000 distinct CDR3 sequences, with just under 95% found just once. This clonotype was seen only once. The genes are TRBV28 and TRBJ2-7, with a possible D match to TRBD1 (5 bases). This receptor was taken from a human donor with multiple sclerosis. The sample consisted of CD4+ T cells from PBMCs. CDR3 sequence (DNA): TGTGCCAGCAGATCAGGACAAAACTACGAGCAGTACGTC. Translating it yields CASRSGQNYEQYV.